These 18 T cell receptor beta chains came from one sample sequenced in a study of blood T cell repertoires in COVID-19. Sequenced by immunoSEQ multiplex PCR; TCRdb stores in-frame clones only, minus some. The sample has around 310,000 clones; roughly 89% are singletons. Sequenced sample: PBMCs or T cells enriched from blood (not recorded which). These receptors were collected from a young woman who had recovered from COVID-19.

This clone was recorded only once. The gene calls are TRBV12-3 or TRBV12-4 and TRBJ1-2, with 9 bases identical to TRBD1. V trimming: 6 bases; J trimming: 4 bases; junction bases outside the gene matches: 3. There are 13 residues in the CDR3. This CDR3 reads CASSGQGTYGYTF. As DNA, the CDR3 is TGTGCCAGCAGCGGACAGGGGACCTATGGCTACACCTTC.

CDR3 in DNA: TGTGCCAGCAGTTTGGACAGGGTCACTGAAGCTTTCTTT. This gives the protein CASSLDRVTEAFF. The chain joins TRBV12-3 or TRBV12-4 to TRBJ1-1; TRBD1 matches 8 bases. The V and J ends lost 3 bases and 4 bases, in that order; junction bases with no gene match: 1. CDR3 length: 13 residues.

The chain recombines TRBV30 with TRBJ2-1, with 10 bases matching TRBD2. Germline V gene lookup returns CDR1 GTSNPN and CDR2 SVGIG (reference sequence). The CDR3 totals 16 residues. The V and J ends lost 1 base and 4 bases, in that order; junction bases with no gene match: 7. CDR3 protein: CAWSAHSGRNYNEQFF. DNA for the CDR3: TGTGCCTGGAGTGCACATAGCGGGAGGAATTACAATGAGCAGTTCTTC.

The chain uses TRBV6-5 and TRBJ2-7, with unresolved D. The length of the CDR3 is 13 residues. The V and J ends lost 2 bases and 6 bases respectively, with 11 bases between them. The germline V gene encodes CDR1 MNHEY and CDR2 SVGAGI. CDR3 DNA: TGTGCCAGCAGTTACAGTGTGGGCCGCGAGCAGTACTTC. It translates to CASSYSVGREQYF.

The chain employs TRBV10-3 and TRBJ2-7; maybe TRBD1 (5 bases). Germline assignment: CDR1 ENHRY and CDR2 SYGVKD. The CDR3 contains 14 residues. The ends were cut back, 5 bases at V and 0 bases at J, with 11 bases in the middle. The CDR3 DNA is TGTGCCATCAGTAAACAGGATTTCTCCTACGAGCAGTACTTC. This sequence encodes CAISKQDFSYEQYF.

The chain is built from TRBV19 and TRBJ2-1; D is undetermined. Per the germline V gene, CDR1 is LNHDA and CDR2 is SQIVND (reference sequence). The CDR3 runs to 16 residues. The V end lost 1 base, the J end lost 1 base, and 11 bases lay between the germline ends. CDR3 region: CASSIGPGDSYNEQFF. CDR3 nucleotides: TGTGCCAGTAGTATAGGCCCGGGTGATTCCTACAATGAGCAGTTCTTC.

The genes are TRBV28 and TRBJ1-5, with TRBD1 matching over 9 bases. The length of the CDR3 is 17 residues. Trimming took 4 bases from V and 1 from J; bases not matched to a gene: 8. CDR1 and CDR2 from the germline V gene are MDHEN and SYDVKM. This CDR3 reads CASSSPGQGGSNQPQHF. For the CDR3, the DNA is TGTGCCAGCAGTTCCCCGGGACAGGGAGGGAGCAATCAGCCCCAGCATTTT. Based on the CDR3 plus reference TRBV28 and TRBJ1-5, the full variable domain is DVKVTQSSRYLVKRTGEKVFLECVQDMDHENMFWYRQDPGLGLRLIYFSYDVKMKEKGDIPEGYSVSREKKERFSLILESASTNQTSMYLCASSSPGQGGSNQPQHFGDGTRLSIL.

This chain connects TRBV6-5 to TRBJ2-7; a weak D match, TRBD2 (6 bases). Germline V lookup: CDR1 MNHEY, CDR2 SVGAGI. The V end was cut by 2 bases, the J end by 0 bases, with 8 bases between. The CDR3 runs to 14 residues. Here the CDR3 reads CASSYLAHSYEQYF. The CDR3, as DNA: TGTGCCAGCAGTTACCTAGCGCACTCCTACGAGCAGTACTTC.

The genes are TRBV18 and TRBJ1-3; D remains ambiguous. The ends were cut back, 0 bases at V and 3 bases at J, with 12 bases in the middle. The CDR3 is 16 amino acids. The germline CDR1 and CDR2 sequences are KGHSH and LQKENI. For the CDR3, the DNA is TGTGCCAGCTCACCACCCAGAGGGCCCGTTGGAAACACCATATATTTT. Amino acids: CASSPPRGPVGNTIYF. Supplemented by reference TRBV18 and TRBJ1-3, the full variable domain reads NAGVMQNPRHLVRRRGQEARLRCSPMKGHSHVYWYRQLPEEGLKFMVYLQKENIIDESGMPKERFSAEFPKEGPSILRIQQVVRGDSAAYFCASSPPRGPVGNTIYFGEGSWLTVV.

This rearrangement joins TRBV27 to TRBJ2-1; tentatively, D is TRBD1 (6 bases). Trimming left V 3 bases short and J 7 bases short, with 16 bases between. This CDR3 spans 15 amino acids. Germline values: CDR1 MNHEY, CDR2 SMNVEV (reference sequence). This CDR3 reads CASSFIGTGSNEQFF. As DNA, the CDR3 is TGTGCCAGCAGTTTTATCGGAACAGGGAGTAATGAGCAGTTCTTC.

This sequence joins TRBV28 and TRBJ1-2; D uncertain. This CDR3 is 12 amino acids long. CDR1 and CDR2 (germline): MDHEN, SYDVKM. V was clipped by 2 bases and J by 3 bases, with 4 bases between them. The DNA for the CDR3 is TGTGCCAGCAGTTTACGAGACTATGGCTACACCTTC. Its translation is CASSLRDYGYTF.

The chain carries TRBV6-5 and TRBJ2-7; no definite D call. This CDR3 is built from 11 residues. CDR1 and CDR2 (germline): MNHEY, SVGAGI. V shed 10 bases and J shed 3 bases, with 10 bases lying between them. This CDR3 reads CATTGNYEQYF. The CDR3 DNA follows: TGTGCCACGACGGGTAACTACGAGCAGTACTTC.

V is TRBV7-2 and J is TRBJ1-2; 8 bases line up with TRBD1. The ends lost 1 base at V and 4 bases at J; junction bases unmatched: 11. The CDR3 spans 17 residues. Germline V gives CDR1 SGHTA, CDR2 FQGNSA. CDR3: CASSLVTARTGPYGYTF. CDR3 DNA sequence: TGTGCCAGCAGCTTAGTGACCGCGAGGACAGGGCCCTATGGCTACACCTTC. Full variable domain (outside the CDR3, taken from reference TRBV7-2 and TRBJ1-2): GAGVSQSPSNKVTEKGKDVELRCDPISGHTALYWYRQSLGQGLEFLIYFQGNSAPDKSGLPSDRFSAERTGGSVSTLTIQRTQQEDSAVYLCASSLVTARTGPYGYTFGSGTRLTVV.

The J gene is TRBJ2-1, the V gene TRBV27, with D possibly matching TRBD2 (6 bases). This CDR3 is 16 amino acids long. Trimming pared 6 bases from V and 0 bases from J, leaving 15 bases between. Germline-derived CDR1 and CDR2 are MNHEY and SMNVEV (reference sequence). The CDR3 nucleotides are TGTGCCAGCAGACCGGGGGTCCCGAGCTCCTACAATGAGCAGTTCTTC. It codes for CASRPGVPSSYNEQFF.

The chain uses TRBV9 and TRBJ1-3; TRBD1 matches 10 bases. V dropped 3 bases and J dropped 5; count of bases not matched to a gene: 2. CDR3 length: 14 amino acids. Germline V CDR1 and CDR2: SGDLS, YYNGEE. CDR3 residues: CASSATGGRNTIYF. The CDR3 nucleotides read TGTGCCAGCAGCGCGACAGGGGGCAGAAACACCATATATTTT.

The chain has TRBV5-1 and TRBJ2-7; perhaps TRBD1 as D (5 bases). The V gene lost 4 bases and the J gene lost 3 bases, with 11 bases spanning the gap. The CDR3 has 13 amino acids. Looked up from germline, CDR1 is SGHRS and CDR2 is YFSETQ. CDR3 in amino acids: CASSNGHYYEQYF. CDR3 DNA: TGCGCCAGCAGCAATGGACACTACTACGAGCAGTACTTC.

This sequence joins TRBV14 and TRBJ2-2; 9 nucleotides match TRBD1. V lost 1 base, J lost 6 bases, and 9 bases stayed unmatched. Germline V gives CDR1 SGHDN, CDR2 FVKESK. The CDR3 has 17 amino acids. The CDR3 is CASSQVKGTGIAGELFF. CDR3 coding DNA: TGTGCCAGCAGCCAAGTAAAGGGGACAGGGATCGCCGGGGAGCTGTTTTTT.

The chain joins TRBV7-2 to TRBJ1-6; possible D gene TRBD1, 5 bases. The length of the CDR3 is 14 residues. Germline V gives CDR1 SGHTA, CDR2 FQGNSA. The V gene lost 1 base and the J gene lost 9 bases, with 10 bases spanning the gap. CDR3 loop: CASSLGQLGSPLHF. The CDR3 nucleotides read TGTGCCAGCAGCTTAGGACAGCTGGGTTCACCCCTCCACTTT. Using reference TRBV7-2 and TRBJ1-6 for the parts outside the CDR3, the full variable domain is GAGVSQSPSNKVTEKGKDVELRCDPISGHTALYWYRQSLGQGLEFLIYFQGNSAPDKSGLPSDRFSAERTGGSVSTLTIQRTQQEDSAVYLCASSLGQLGSPLHFGNGTRLTVT.